This is a list of T cell receptor beta chains from one sample in a study of technical replicates of blood from several donors. Using immunoSEQ multiplex PCR, the repertoire was profiled, and TCRdb retains in-frame clones only, with some absent. The table shows 70,000 to 85,000 clones, with about 90% occurring only once. The sample was T cells isolated from PBMCs. Every receptor here comes from a human donor in good health. Each CDR3 is given with its conserved first and last residue. Each record gives: clone size, D gene, J gene, CDR3 length, V gene, CDR3 DNA, CDR3 protein. D genes are given only for firm matches. Only part of the rows carry a size: once, few, many, or a class if the clone is expanded.

clone_size: -
d_call: TRBD1
j_call: TRBJ1-2
cdr3_length: 14
v_call: TRBV7-8
cdr3_nt: TGTGCCAGCAGATCCGCGGGACAGCACTATGGCTACACCTTC
cdr3_aa: CASRSAGQHYGYTF

clone_size: -
d_call: -
j_call: TRBJ2-3
cdr3_length: 12
v_call: TRBV5-4
cdr3_nt: TGTGCCAGCGGGGGGATCACAGATACGCAGTATTTT
cdr3_aa: CASGGITDTQYF

clone_size: -
d_call: -
j_call: TRBJ2-3
cdr3_length: 15
v_call: TRBV2
cdr3_nt: TGTGCCAGCAGTGACAGGCTAGCAAAGGTGGATACGCAGTATTTT
cdr3_aa: CASSDRLAKVDTQYF

clone_size: few
d_call: TRBD2
j_call: TRBJ2-2
cdr3_length: 16
v_call: TRBV19
cdr3_nt: TGTGCCAGCAACGAGCGGGAGGGAACGAACACCGGGGAGCTGTTTTTT
cdr3_aa: CASNEREGTNTGELFF

clone_size: -
d_call: TRBD1
j_call: TRBJ2-7
cdr3_length: 15
v_call: TRBV27
cdr3_nt: TGTGCCAGCAGAACAACAGGGGGCGCGTCCTACGAGCAGTACTTC
cdr3_aa: CASRTTGGASYEQYF

clone_size: -
d_call: -
j_call: TRBJ2-1
cdr3_length: 16
v_call: TRBV2
cdr3_nt: TGTGCCAGCAGTGACGGCTCGGCGGGGTCCTACAATGAGCAGTTCTTC
cdr3_aa: CASSDGSAGSYNEQFF

clone_size: -
d_call: -
j_call: TRBJ1-1
cdr3_length: 18
v_call: TRBV18
cdr3_nt: TGTGCCAGCTCACCAAAAGGAGGCTGGGACTCGGGAGACACTGAAGCTTTCTTT
cdr3_aa: CASSPKGGWDSGDTEAFF

clone_size: few
d_call: TRBD1
j_call: TRBJ2-7
cdr3_length: 14
v_call: TRBV6-5
cdr3_nt: TGTGCCAGCAGTCCCAGGACAGGAGGCTACGAGCAGTACTTC
cdr3_aa: CASSPRTGGYEQYF

clone_size: -
d_call: -
j_call: TRBJ1-3
cdr3_length: 14
v_call: TRBV5-1
cdr3_nt: TGCGCCAGCAGCTTAGCAGACTCCGGAAACACCATATATTTT
cdr3_aa: CASSLADSGNTIYF

clone_size: -
d_call: -
j_call: TRBJ2-3
cdr3_length: 15
v_call: TRBV5-1
cdr3_nt: TGCGCCAGCAGCTTAGGGGGAACTAGCACAGATACGCAGTATTTT
cdr3_aa: CASSLGGTSTDTQYF

clone_size: -
d_call: -
j_call: TRBJ2-1
cdr3_length: 13
v_call: TRBV11-2
cdr3_nt: TGTGCCAGCAGCTCTCAGGTCATAAATGAGCAGTTCTTC
cdr3_aa: CASSSQVINEQFF

clone_size: -
d_call: TRBD1
j_call: TRBJ1-1
cdr3_length: 15
v_call: TRBV7-9
cdr3_nt: TGTGCCAGCAGCTTAGTCGGGACAGGGGTCGCTGAAGCTTTCTTT
cdr3_aa: CASSLVGTGVAEAFF

clone_size: -
d_call: TRBD1
j_call: TRBJ1-6
cdr3_length: 15
v_call: TRBV5-1
cdr3_nt: TGCGCCAGCAGCAAAGACAGGGTCAGCGCTTCACCCCTCCACTTT
cdr3_aa: CASSKDRVSASPLHF

clone_size: -
d_call: -
j_call: TRBJ1-2
cdr3_length: 14
v_call: TRBV7-8
cdr3_nt: TGTGCCAGCAGCTTAGGACAGAGCTCCTATGGCTACACCTTC
cdr3_aa: CASSLGQSSYGYTF

clone_size: -
d_call: TRBD1
j_call: TRBJ2-2
cdr3_length: 15
v_call: TRBV27
cdr3_nt: TGTGCCAGCAAAGGACAGGGGGCGATCACCGGGGAGCTGTTTTTT
cdr3_aa: CASKGQGAITGELFF

clone_size: -
d_call: -
j_call: TRBJ2-3
cdr3_length: 15
v_call: TRBV7-2
cdr3_nt: TGTGCCAGCAGCTTCCCTAGGCGGACTTCGGGTACGCAGTATTTT
cdr3_aa: CASSFPRRTSGTQYF

clone_size: -
d_call: TRBD1
j_call: TRBJ1-2
cdr3_length: 14
v_call: TRBV9
cdr3_nt: TGTGCCAGCAGCTCGACAGGGGAGGCCTATGGCTACACCTTC
cdr3_aa: CASSSTGEAYGYTF

clone_size: -
d_call: TRBD1
j_call: TRBJ2-3
cdr3_length: 12
v_call: TRBV4-1
cdr3_nt: TGCGCCAGCAGCCCACAGGGGAGTACGCAGTATTTT
cdr3_aa: CASSPQGSTQYF

clone_size: -
d_call: -
j_call: TRBJ1-5
cdr3_length: 14
v_call: TRBV7-9
cdr3_nt: TGTGCCAGCAGTCAACAGGGAGCCACCCAGCCCCAGCATTTT
cdr3_aa: CASSQQGATQPQHF

clone_size: -
d_call: TRBD1
j_call: TRBJ1-1
cdr3_length: 17
v_call: TRBV4-2
cdr3_nt: TGTGCCAGCAGCCAGGTAGGCAGGGGGCAGGAGAACACTGAAGCTTTCTTT
cdr3_aa: CASSQVGRGQENTEAFF

clone_size: -
d_call: -
j_call: TRBJ2-1
cdr3_length: 11
v_call: TRBV10-3
cdr3_nt: TGTGCCATCAGTGTAGCAAATGAGCAGTTCTTC
cdr3_aa: CAISVANEQFF

clone_size: -
d_call: -
j_call: TRBJ2-2
cdr3_length: 14
v_call: TRBV11-2
cdr3_nt: TGTGCCAGCAGCTCACAGGGGAACACCGGGGAGCTGTTTTTT
cdr3_aa: CASSSQGNTGELFF

clone_size: -
d_call: -
j_call: TRBJ2-3
cdr3_length: 10
v_call: TRBV20-1
cdr3_nt: TGCAGTGCGACAGTTAATACGCAGTATTTT
cdr3_aa: CSATVNTQYF

clone_size: -
d_call: -
j_call: TRBJ2-7
cdr3_length: 14
v_call: TRBV5-1
cdr3_nt: TGCGCCAGCTCCCGTACGCAGGGGTCCTACGAGCAGTACTTC
cdr3_aa: CASSRTQGSYEQYF

clone_size: -
d_call: -
j_call: TRBJ2-7
cdr3_length: 14
v_call: TRBV9
cdr3_nt: TGTGCCAGCAGCTCCATCGCGGGGTCTTACGAGCAGTACTTC
cdr3_aa: CASSSIAGSYEQYF

clone_size: once
d_call: TRBD1
j_call: TRBJ2-7
cdr3_length: 15
v_call: TRBV28
cdr3_nt: TGTGCCAGCAGCAATGCCGGGACAGGGACCCACGAGCAGTACTTC
cdr3_aa: CASSNAGTGTHEQYF

clone_size: -
d_call: TRBD2
j_call: TRBJ2-2
cdr3_length: 16
v_call: TRBV5-1
cdr3_nt: TGCGCCAGCAGCTCGAGACTAGCGGGAGGTGCCGGGGAGCTGTTTTTT
cdr3_aa: CASSSRLAGGAGELFF

clone_size: -
d_call: -
j_call: TRBJ1-2
cdr3_length: 15
v_call: TRBV7-9
cdr3_nt: TGTGCCAGCAGCTTAAAAACAGGCACCAACTATGGCTACACCTTC
cdr3_aa: CASSLKTGTNYGYTF

clone_size: -
d_call: TRBD1
j_call: TRBJ2-3
cdr3_length: 17
v_call: TRBV25-1
cdr3_nt: TGTGCCAGCAGTCCCCCAGGGGCCAAAACAGGGGAGAGTACGCAGTATTTT
cdr3_aa: CASSPPGAKTGESTQYF

clone_size: -
d_call: -
j_call: TRBJ2-1
cdr3_length: 12
v_call: TRBV2
cdr3_nt: TGTGCCAGCAGTGGCTCAGACAATGAGCAGTTCTTC
cdr3_aa: CASSGSDNEQFF

clone_size: -
d_call: -
j_call: TRBJ1-2
cdr3_length: 12
v_call: TRBV29-1
cdr3_nt: TGCAGCGTTGAGGAGGGGAACTATGGCTACACCTTC
cdr3_aa: CSVEEGNYGYTF

clone_size: -
d_call: TRBD2
j_call: TRBJ2-7
cdr3_length: 17
v_call: TRBV5-5
cdr3_nt: TGTGCCAGCAGCACGGGACTAGCGGGACCCTCTGCCTACGAGCAGTACTTC
cdr3_aa: CASSTGLAGPSAYEQYF

clone_size: few
d_call: -
j_call: TRBJ2-7
cdr3_length: 16
v_call: TRBV18
cdr3_nt: TGTGCCAGCTCACCAAACGGCGGCCTGAGCTCCTACGAGCAGTACTTC
cdr3_aa: CASSPNGGLSSYEQYF

clone_size: -
d_call: -
j_call: TRBJ1-2
cdr3_length: 11
v_call: TRBV30
cdr3_nt: TGTGCCTGGAGTGACGGGTTGGGCTACACCTTC
cdr3_aa: CAWSDGLGYTF

clone_size: -
d_call: TRBD1
j_call: TRBJ1-2
cdr3_length: 18
v_call: TRBV9
cdr3_nt: TGTGCCAGCAGCGTAGCCGGGACAGGGGGCGCCCAGAACTATGGCTACACCTTC
cdr3_aa: CASSVAGTGGAQNYGYTF

clone_size: few
d_call: -
j_call: TRBJ1-2
cdr3_length: 13
v_call: TRBV6-6
cdr3_nt: TGTGCCAGCAGAGTGGACACCCACTATGGCTACACCTTC
cdr3_aa: CASRVDTHYGYTF

clone_size: -
d_call: TRBD2
j_call: TRBJ2-3
cdr3_length: 15
v_call: TRBV11-2
cdr3_nt: TGTGCCAGCAGTTATATCGGGGGGGCCACAGATACGCAGTATTTT
cdr3_aa: CASSYIGGATDTQYF

clone_size: -
d_call: TRBD1
j_call: TRBJ1-1
cdr3_length: 15
v_call: TRBV7-9
cdr3_nt: TGTGCCAGCAGCCCATTGAGACAGGGCCAAGTTGAAGCTTTCTTT
cdr3_aa: CASSPLRQGQVEAFF

clone_size: -
d_call: TRBD1
j_call: TRBJ2-5
cdr3_length: 13
v_call: TRBV19
cdr3_nt: TGTGCCAGTAGTGGGACAGCCAAGGAGACCCAGTACTTC
cdr3_aa: CASSGTAKETQYF

clone_size: -
d_call: -
j_call: TRBJ2-3
cdr3_length: 13
v_call: TRBV2
cdr3_nt: TGTGCCAGCATAGCTAGCTTTGCAGATACGCAGTATTTT
cdr3_aa: CASIASFADTQYF

clone_size: -
d_call: -
j_call: TRBJ1-4
cdr3_length: 15
v_call: TRBV7-9
cdr3_nt: TGTGCCAGCAGCTCCCTCGGTCCCATGCTTGGAAAACTGTTTTTT
cdr3_aa: CASSSLGPMLGKLFF

clone_size: -
d_call: TRBD1
j_call: TRBJ2-2
cdr3_length: 19
v_call: TRBV7-8
cdr3_nt: TGTGCCAGCAAAAGGGGACAGGGGGGGCGTTGGGTCTTCACCGGGGAGCTGTTTTTT
cdr3_aa: CASKRGQGGRWVFTGELFF

clone_size: -
d_call: -
j_call: TRBJ1-1
cdr3_length: 10
v_call: TRBV30
cdr3_nt: TGTGCCTACCACAGGGCCGAAGCTTTCTTT
cdr3_aa: CAYHRAEAFF

clone_size: once
d_call: -
j_call: TRBJ2-2
cdr3_length: 13
v_call: TRBV28
cdr3_nt: TGTGCCAGCACCCTGTTTAGTACCGGGGAGCTGTTTTTT
cdr3_aa: CASTLFSTGELFF

clone_size: -
d_call: -
j_call: TRBJ2-2
cdr3_length: 13
v_call: TRBV10-3
cdr3_nt: TGTGCCATACAACCGGACATCACCGGGGAGCTGTTTTTT
cdr3_aa: CAIQPDITGELFF

clone_size: -
d_call: -
j_call: TRBJ2-3
cdr3_length: 16
v_call: TRBV7-8
cdr3_nt: TGTGCCAGCACGCCCCCGTGGGGGCCCACCACGGATACGCAGTATTTT
cdr3_aa: CASTPPWGPTTDTQYF